A selection of T cell receptor beta chains follows, all from one sample in a study of blood T cell repertoires in COVID-19. Clones were sequenced by immunoSEQ multiplex PCR, and TCRdb holds only the in-frame ones, with some missing. In the table there are a few hundred thousand clones, about 80% of which are singletons. The sequenced material came from peripheral blood. These receptors all come from a woman aged 25 to 39 who had recovered from COVID-19. CDR3s include the opening cysteine and the closing phenylalanine or tryptophan. Fields, in order: clone size, J gene, D gene, V gene, CDR3 protein, CDR3 DNA. The D gene is left open where the match is weak. Rows may omit the clone size; those that give it use once, few, many or a size class.

abundance: .; j_gene: TRBJ2-3; d_gene: .; v_gene: TRBV5-1; CDR3aa: CASSATGAERADTQYF; CDR3nt: TGCGCCAGCAGCGCTACCGGGGCCGAGCGGGCAGATACGCAGTATTTT
abundance: .; j_gene: TRBJ2-7; d_gene: .; v_gene: TRBV28; CDR3aa: CASRQQGRNYEQYF; CDR3nt: TGTGCCAGCAGGCAACAGGGTCGAAACTACGAGCAGTACTTC
abundance: .; j_gene: TRBJ1-1; d_gene: TRBD1; v_gene: TRBV5-4; CDR3aa: CASSWTGVDTEAFF; CDR3nt: TGTGCCAGCAGCTGGACAGGGGTTGACACTGAAGCTTTCTTT
abundance: .; j_gene: TRBJ1-4; d_gene: TRBD1; v_gene: TRBV19; CDR3aa: CASSAGGRDNEKLFF; CDR3nt: TGTGCCAGTAGCGCAGGGGGCAGGGATAATGAAAAACTGTTTTTT
abundance: .; j_gene: TRBJ1-2; d_gene: .; v_gene: TRBV28; CDR3aa: CASSSSYGYTF; CDR3nt: TGTGCCAGCAGTTCGTCTTATGGCTACACCTTC
abundance: .; j_gene: TRBJ1-1; d_gene: .; v_gene: TRBV19; CDR3aa: CASQDQGRSTEAFF; CDR3nt: TGTGCCAGTCAAGATCAGGGTCGGAGCACTGAAGCTTTCTTT
abundance: .; j_gene: TRBJ2-5; d_gene: .; v_gene: TRBV7-9; CDR3aa: CASSPRGPETQYF; CDR3nt: TGTGCCAGCAGCCCGCGGGGGCCAGAGACCCAGTACTTC
abundance: .; j_gene: TRBJ2-3; d_gene: TRBD1; v_gene: TRBV11-3; CDR3aa: CASSWGTGALLGTDTQYF; CDR3nt: TGTGCCAGCAGCTGGGGGACAGGGGCCTTGTTGGGCACAGATACGCAGTATTTT
abundance: .; j_gene: TRBJ1-2; d_gene: .; v_gene: TRBV6-1; CDR3aa: CASSEGWQAFNGYTF; CDR3nt: TGTGCCAGCAGTGAAGGTTGGCAGGCTTTCAATGGCTACACCTTC
abundance: .; j_gene: TRBJ2-1; d_gene: TRBD1; v_gene: TRBV14; CDR3aa: CASSPLGGTGFTNEQFF; CDR3nt: TGTGCCAGCAGCCCCTTGGGGGGGACAGGGTTTACGAATGAGCAGTTCTTC
abundance: .; j_gene: TRBJ1-1; d_gene: TRBD1; v_gene: TRBV27; CDR3aa: CASSPFGQGEAFF; CDR3nt: TGTGCCAGCAGTCCATTCGGACAGGGCGAAGCTTTCTTT
abundance: .; j_gene: TRBJ1-2; d_gene: .; v_gene: TRBV15; CDR3aa: CATSRVLGPAVFYTF; CDR3nt: TGTGCCACCAGCAGAGTGCTGGGCCCAGCTGTTTTCTACACCTTC
abundance: .; j_gene: TRBJ2-3; d_gene: TRBD1; v_gene: TRBV5-6; CDR3aa: CASSRDRTYTQYF; CDR3nt: TGTGCCAGCAGTCGGGACAGAACCTATACGCAGTATTTT
abundance: .; j_gene: TRBJ2-2; d_gene: .; v_gene: TRBV24-1; CDR3aa: CATSDSPGELFF; CDR3nt: TGTGCCACCAGTGATAGCCCCGGGGAGCTGTTTTTT
abundance: .; j_gene: TRBJ2-3; d_gene: .; v_gene: TRBV11-1; CDR3aa: CASSFLLADTQYF; CDR3nt: TGTGCCAGCAGCTTTTTACTTGCGGATACGCAGTATTTT
abundance: .; j_gene: TRBJ2-7; d_gene: TRBD1; v_gene: TRBV29-1; CDR3aa: CSVLGPGTGSSYEQYF; CDR3nt: TGCAGCGTACTAGGCCCCGGGACAGGGAGCTCCTACGAGCAGTACTTC
abundance: .; j_gene: TRBJ2-3; d_gene: TRBD2; v_gene: TRBV29-1; CDR3aa: CSVRTSGGTDTQYF; CDR3nt: TGCAGCGTGAGAACTAGCGGAGGCACAGATACGCAGTATTTT
abundance: few; j_gene: TRBJ2-2; d_gene: TRBD1; v_gene: TRBV6-1; CDR3aa: CASSDGTGTTITGELFF; CDR3nt: TGTGCCAGCAGTGACGGGACAGGGACAACCATCACCGGGGAGCTGTTTTTT
abundance: .; j_gene: TRBJ2-5; d_gene: .; v_gene: TRBV5-1; CDR3aa: CASSSPARGETQYF; CDR3nt: TGCGCCAGCAGCTCGCCAGCCAGGGGAGAGACCCAGTACTTC
abundance: .; j_gene: TRBJ2-7; d_gene: .; v_gene: TRBV2; CDR3aa: CASSDSGSTYEQYF; CDR3nt: TGTGCCAGCAGTGACTCCGGGTCCACCTACGAGCAGTACTTC
abundance: .; j_gene: TRBJ1-4; d_gene: TRBD1; v_gene: TRBV19; CDR3aa: CASSVDRANEKLFF; CDR3nt: TGTGCCAGTAGCGTCGACAGGGCTAATGAAAAACTGTTTTTT
abundance: .; j_gene: TRBJ1-1; d_gene: .; v_gene: TRBV5-6; CDR3aa: CASSLGVATEAFF; CDR3nt: TGTGCCAGCAGCTTGGGAGTTGCCACTGAAGCTTTCTTT
abundance: .; j_gene: TRBJ1-3; d_gene: .; v_gene: TRBV6-5; CDR3aa: CASRLGTNSGNTIYF; CDR3nt: TGTGCCAGCAGGCTTGGGACAAACTCTGGAAACACCATATATTTT
abundance: .; j_gene: TRBJ2-1; d_gene: TRBD2; v_gene: TRBV7-3; CDR3aa: CASSPMGGSFNEQFF; CDR3nt: TGTGCCAGCAGCCCCATGGGCGGGAGTTTTAATGAGCAGTTCTTC
abundance: .; j_gene: TRBJ1-2; d_gene: .; v_gene: TRBV29-1; CDR3aa: CSVGGGVSGYTF; CDR3nt: TGCAGCGTTGGTGGAGGGGTATCTGGCTACACCTTC
abundance: .; j_gene: TRBJ2-1; d_gene: .; v_gene: TRBV13; CDR3aa: CASGPGEGRDEQFF; CDR3nt: TGTGCCAGCGGCCCAGGGGAGGGTCGCGATGAGCAGTTCTTC
abundance: once; j_gene: TRBJ1-2; d_gene: TRBD1; v_gene: TRBV5-6; CDR3aa: CASSLAQGARGYTF; CDR3nt: TGTGCCAGCAGCTTGGCCCAGGGGGCGCGCGGCTACACCTTC
abundance: .; j_gene: TRBJ2-5; d_gene: .; v_gene: TRBV19; CDR3aa: CASSMGAEETQYF; CDR3nt: TGTGCCAGTAGTATGGGGGCGGAAGAGACCCAGTACTTC
abundance: .; j_gene: TRBJ2-2; d_gene: TRBD2; v_gene: TRBV28; CDR3aa: CASSPASGRAVGELFF; CDR3nt: TGTGCCAGCAGTCCAGCTAGCGGGAGGGCCGTCGGGGAGCTGTTTTTT
abundance: once; j_gene: TRBJ2-6; d_gene: .; v_gene: TRBV5-1; CDR3aa: CASSIESGANVLTF; CDR3nt: TGCGCCAGCAGCATAGAATCTGGGGCCAACGTCCTGACTTTC
abundance: .; j_gene: TRBJ2-7; d_gene: TRBD2; v_gene: TRBV5-4; CDR3aa: CASSPGLEPHEQYF; CDR3nt: TGTGCCAGCAGCCCGGGACTAGAACCGCACGAGCAGTACTTC
abundance: .; j_gene: TRBJ2-4; d_gene: .; v_gene: TRBV6-5; CDR3aa: CASRPGVPNIQYF; CDR3nt: TGTGCCAGCAGACCAGGGGTACCAAACATTCAGTACTTC
abundance: .; j_gene: TRBJ1-2; d_gene: .; v_gene: TRBV19; CDR3aa: CASNLRERGPYGYTF; CDR3nt: TGTGCCAGTAATCTCAGAGAAAGGGGTCCTTATGGCTACACCTTC
abundance: .; j_gene: TRBJ2-3; d_gene: .; v_gene: TRBV28; CDR3aa: CASSLPGLTDTQYF; CDR3nt: TGTGCCAGCAGTTTGCCAGGCCTTACAGATACGCAGTATTTT
abundance: few; j_gene: TRBJ2-3; d_gene: .; v_gene: TRBV21-1; CDR3aa: CASSNARTTSTDTQYF; CDR3nt: TGTGCCAGCAGCAACGCCCGGACAACTAGCACAGATACGCAGTATTTT
abundance: .; j_gene: TRBJ1-2; d_gene: .; v_gene: TRBV28; CDR3aa: CASSMPERSSGYTF; CDR3nt: TGTGCCAGCAGTATGCCAGAGAGGTCAAGCGGCTACACCTTC
abundance: few; j_gene: TRBJ2-1; d_gene: .; v_gene: TRBV2; CDR3aa: CASSRAQGNEQFF; CDR3nt: TGTGCCAGCAGTAGAGCCCAGGGAAATGAGCAGTTCTTC
abundance: .; j_gene: TRBJ1-4; d_gene: TRBD1; v_gene: TRBV3-1/TRBV3-2; CDR3aa: CASSQDLGQGATNEKLFF; CDR3nt: TGTGCCAGCAGCCAAGACCTGGGACAGGGGGCGACTAATGAAAAACTGTTTTTT
abundance: .; j_gene: TRBJ1-2; d_gene: .; v_gene: TRBV9; CDR3aa: CASGGNGYTF; CDR3nt: TGTGCCAGCGGGGGGAATGGCTACACCTTC
abundance: .; j_gene: TRBJ2-5; d_gene: TRBD2; v_gene: TRBV5-1; CDR3aa: CASSLHAGAETQYF; CDR3nt: TGCGCCAGCAGCTTGCATGCGGGAGCAGAGACCCAGTACTTC
abundance: .; j_gene: TRBJ1-1; d_gene: .; v_gene: TRBV6-5; CDR3aa: CASSYTLGLLNTEAFF; CDR3nt: TGTGCCAGCAGTTATACCTTAGGACTTCTGAACACTGAAGCTTTCTTT
abundance: .; j_gene: TRBJ2-3; d_gene: .; v_gene: TRBV30; CDR3aa: CAWSVGGDTQYF; CDR3nt: TGTGCCTGGAGTGTTGGGGGGGATACGCAGTATTTT
abundance: once; j_gene: TRBJ1-5; d_gene: TRBD1; v_gene: TRBV10-3; CDR3aa: CAISESSRRGELDPQHF; CDR3nt: TGTGCCATCAGTGAGTCAAGTCGCAGGGGGGAATTAGATCCCCAGCATTTT
abundance: .; j_gene: TRBJ1-2; d_gene: .; v_gene: TRBV5-1; CDR3aa: CASSSVQGISGGYTF; CDR3nt: TGCGCCAGCAGCTCGGTACAGGGAATATCAGGGGGCTACACCTTC
abundance: .; j_gene: TRBJ1-2; d_gene: TRBD1; v_gene: TRBV5-6; CDR3aa: CASSPGTERFYGYTF; CDR3nt: TGTGCCAGCAGCCCGGGGACAGAAAGATTCTATGGCTACACCTTC
abundance: .; j_gene: TRBJ2-1; d_gene: .; v_gene: TRBV5-1; CDR3aa: CASRPTQQGLGQFF; CDR3nt: TGCGCCAGCAGGCCCACTCAACAGGGCCTGGGGCAGTTCTTC
abundance: .; j_gene: TRBJ2-5; d_gene: TRBD2; v_gene: TRBV12-3/TRBV12-4; CDR3aa: CASTGGETQYF; CDR3nt: TGTGCCAGCACGGGGGGGGAGACCCAGTACTTC
abundance: .; j_gene: TRBJ2-5; d_gene: .; v_gene: TRBV28; CDR3aa: CASSLYPDNLETQYF; CDR3nt: TGTGCCAGCAGTTTATACCCGGACAATTTAGAGACCCAGTACTTC
abundance: .; j_gene: TRBJ2-7; d_gene: .; v_gene: TRBV7-8; CDR3aa: CASSLASMYRVEQYF; CDR3nt: TGTGCCAGCAGCTTAGCTAGTATGTACAGGGTCGAGCAGTACTTC
abundance: .; j_gene: TRBJ2-5; d_gene: TRBD1; v_gene: TRBV5-1; CDR3aa: CASSPDRGGETQYF; CDR3nt: TGCGCCAGCAGCCCGGACAGGGGCGGAGAGACCCAGTACTTC
abundance: .; j_gene: TRBJ2-1; d_gene: .; v_gene: TRBV5-4; CDR3aa: CASSPTAGISYNEQFF; CDR3nt: TGTGCCAGCAGCCCGACAGCGGGTATCTCCTACAATGAGCAGTTCTTC
abundance: .; j_gene: TRBJ2-3; d_gene: .; v_gene: TRBV7-2; CDR3aa: CASSSGPGADTQYF; CDR3nt: TGTGCCAGCAGCTCCGGCCCGGGAGCAGATACGCAGTATTTT
abundance: .; j_gene: TRBJ2-1; d_gene: TRBD1; v_gene: TRBV24-1; CDR3aa: CATSEPSGGSYNEQFF; CDR3nt: TGTGCCACCAGTGAGCCATCAGGGGGCTCCTACAATGAGCAGTTCTTC
abundance: once; j_gene: TRBJ2-5; d_gene: .; v_gene: TRBV25-1; CDR3aa: CASSDLGISQETQYF; CDR3nt: TGTGCCAGCAGTGATCTCGGTATCTCCCAAGAGACCCAGTACTTC
abundance: once; j_gene: TRBJ2-1; d_gene: .; v_gene: TRBV6-2/TRBV6-3; CDR3aa: CASSLTSVSYNEQFF; CDR3nt: TGTGCCAGCAGCCTGACTAGTGTCTCCTACAATGAGCAGTTCTTC
abundance: many; j_gene: TRBJ1-6; d_gene: .; v_gene: TRBV2; CDR3aa: CASSRGLGSPLHF; CDR3nt: TGTGCCAGCAGCAGGGGATTGGGTTCACCCCTCCACTTT
abundance: .; j_gene: TRBJ1-1; d_gene: TRBD1; v_gene: TRBV7-9; CDR3aa: CASWSLEGAGGTEAFF; CDR3nt: TGTGCCAGCTGGAGCCTAGAGGGGGCCGGGGGCACTGAAGCTTTCTTT